The 21 T cell receptor beta chains presented below share a single source sample, sequenced in a study of blood T cell repertoires in COVID-19. TCRdb keeps only in-frame clones here, not all; method: immunoSEQ multiplex PCR. This table has approximately 450,000 clones, roughly 87% appearing once. The sample was PBMCs or T cells enriched from blood (not recorded which). Receptor source: a woman in her late teens or twenties with acute COVID-19.

The chain's CDR3 is CASSYWTSGGKETQYF. The CDR3 nucleotides are TGTGCCAGCAGCTACTGGACTAGCGGGGGGAAAGAGACCCAGTACTTC. V and J are TRBV11-1 and TRBJ2-5; 14 bases are a match to TRBD2. CDR3 length: 16 amino acids. The J segment lost 3 bases and the V segment lost 4 bases, leaving 4 bases of the junction unmatched. Germline V gives CDR1 SGHAT, CDR2 FQDESV (reference sequence). The whole variable domain, filled in from reference TRBV11-1 and TRBJ2-5, reads EAEVAQSPRYKITEKSQAVAFWCDPISGHATLYWYRQILGQGPELLVQFQDESVVDDSQLPKDRFSAERLKGVDSTLKIQPAELGDSAMYLCASSYWTSGGKETQYFGPGTRLLVL.

This clone was recorded only once. The chain carries TRBV7-6 and TRBJ2-6; D gene ambiguous. The length of the CDR3 is 16 residues. Trimming cost V 1 base and J 0 bases, with 7 bases left between them. Germline assignment: CDR1 SGHVS and CDR2 FNYEAQ. CDR3 DNA sequence: TGTGCCAGCAGCTTAGTGGCAGTCTCTGGGGCCAACGTCCTGACTTTC. Protein product: CASSLVAVSGANVLTF.

The chain recombines TRBV19 with TRBJ1-4, with unresolved D. The germline CDR1 and CDR2 sequences are LNHDA and SQIVND (reference sequence). V lost 1 base to trimming and J lost 7 bases, with 13 bases between them. The CDR3 has 15 residues. The CDR3 DNA is TGTGCCAGTAGTATAGGAGGGCCTTACTCTGAAAAACTGTTTTTT. It is translated as CASSIGGPYSEKLFF.

The V gene is TRBV10-3, the J gene TRBJ1-2; D remains ambiguous. Germline CDR1 reads ENHRY; CDR2 reads SYGVKD. V gave up 7 bases and J gave up 3 bases, with 15 bases separating them. The CDR3 contains 14 residues. Here the CDR3 DNA reads TGTGCCATCACCGAGGAGGGTTATGACTATGGCTACACCTTC. Translated, it gives CAITEEGYDYGYTF.

The chain joins TRBV19 to TRBJ2-1, with 8 bases lining up with TRBD2. The CDR3 runs 14 residues. V shed 1 base, J shed 10 bases, and the junction held 6 bases outside the gene matches. Germline V lookup: CDR1 LNHDA, CDR2 SQIVND (reference sequence). The CDR3 loop reads CASSIAGGKQEQFF. The CDR3 DNA reads as TGTGCCAGTAGTATAGCGGGAGGGAAGCAGGAGCAGTTCTTC. The full variable domain, completed using reference TRBV19 and TRBJ2-1, is DGGITQSPKYLFRKEGQNVTLSCEQNLNHDAMYWYRQDPGQGLRLIYYSQIVNDFQKGDIAEGYSVSREKKESFPLTVTSAQKNPTAFYLCASSIAGGKQEQFFGPGTRLTVL.

As concerns this clone: Other DNA sequences of this sample code for an identical CDR3. The chain uses TRBV5-1 and TRBJ1-6; TRBD1 might be the D (5 bases). The V end lost 2 bases, the J end lost 8 bases, and 8 bases lay between the germline ends. Per the germline V gene, CDR1 is SGHRS and CDR2 is YFSETQ. The CDR3 loop spans 13 amino acids. CDR3 region: CASSFGRDSPLHF. CDR3 nucleotide sequence: TGCGCCAGCAGCTTTGGCAGGGATTCACCCCTCCACTTT.

The CDR3 nucleotides are TGTGCCAGCAGCGTAGCCAGGGCCACAGATACGCAGTATTTT. This translates into CASSVARATDTQYF. The chain uses TRBV9 and TRBJ2-3; tentatively, D is TRBD1 (5 bases). Per the germline V gene, CDR1 is SGDLS and CDR2 is YYNGEE. There are 14 residues in the CDR3. V was cut by 0 bases and J by 2 bases, with 7 bases left in between.

This clone was detected once. At one boundary the junction diverges from the germline segment, which might be a read error. The chain combines TRBV28 with TRBJ1-1; 7 bases line up with TRBD1. CDR3 length: 15 amino acids. Per the germline V gene, CDR1 is MDHEN and CDR2 is SYDVKM. The CDR3 spells CASNPGGKLSTETFF. CDR3 nucleotides: TGTGCCAGCAATCCAGGGGGGAAGCTCTCCACTGAAACTTTCTTT.

V gene TRBV7-7 combines with J gene TRBJ1-1; possibly TRBD1 for D (5 bases). CDR1 SSHAT and CDR2 FNYEAQ come from the germline V gene (reference sequence). This CDR3 comprises 16 residues. V shed 6 bases and J shed 7 bases, with 24 bases lying between them. The CDR3 region has the DNA TGTGCCAGCAGACATACGGGGGGTCAGGGAATAGGTGAAGCTTTCTTT. Translating it yields CASRHTGGQGIGEAFF.

The chain links TRBV29-1 to TRBJ2-3; 7 bases are a match to TRBD1. Germline lookup yields CDR1 SQVTM and CDR2 ANQGSEA. V shed 5 bases, J shed 4 bases, and the junction held 6 bases outside the gene matches. This CDR3 has 13 residues. The CDR3 spells CSVYKTGPDTQYF. In DNA, the CDR3 is TGCAGCGTTTACAAGACAGGGCCAGATACGCAGTATTTT.

This chain connects TRBV18 to TRBJ1-2, with a tentative D call TRBD1 (6 bases). Germline V gene lookup returns CDR1 KGHSH and CDR2 LQKENI. This CDR3 is 15 amino acids long. The germline V and J ends were trimmed by 3 bases and 2 bases, with 13 bases remaining between them. The CDR3 DNA sequence: TGTGCCAGCTCACCTGAAGGGGGTATAAACTATGGCTACACCTTC. Its protein product is CASSPEGGINYGYTF.

The chain links TRBV11-2 to TRBJ1-1; tentatively, D is TRBD1 (5 bases). Germline assignment: CDR1 SGHAT and CDR2 FQNNGV. CDR3 length: 16 residues. V lost 8 bases and J 3 bases, leaving 22 bases between the germline ends. CDR3 sequence (DNA): TGTGCCAGCCAATATGCGGGGTCCTGGGGCGACACTGAAGCTTTCTTT. Encoded protein: CASQYAGSWGDTEAFF.

The genes are TRBV27 and TRBJ2-5; tentative D call: TRBD2 (7 bases). This CDR3 has 14 residues. The V and J ends lost 8 bases and 1 base respectively, with 14 bases between them. Germline CDR1 MNHEY, CDR2 SMNVEV (reference sequence). In nucleotides, the CDR3 is TGTGCCAGCCATAGGGGGGGTGGCCAAGAGACCCAGTACTTC. It specifies CASHRGGGQETQYF.

This chain links TRBV7-2 with TRBJ2-1; the match to TRBD2 covers 8 bases. The germline V gene encodes CDR1 SGHTA and CDR2 FQGNSA. After removal of 5 bases from V and 2 bases from J, the junction contained 5 bases not matched to a gene. The CDR3 is made up of 15 amino acids. This chain's CDR3 is CASSPGGPAYNEQFF. The DNA of the CDR3 is TGTGCCAGCAGCCCGGGAGGGCCTGCCTACAATGAGCAGTTCTTC.

This clone was counted between two and nine times. The V and J genes are TRBV28 and TRBJ1-3; 8 nucleotides align to TRBD1. This CDR3 has 16 amino acids. Unmatched junction bases numbered 7, after V lost 3 bases and J lost 3 bases. Germline CDR1 is MDHEN and CDR2 is SYDVKM. The CDR3 DNA reads as TGTGCCAGCAGTTTTTTGTCCGGACAGGGTGGAAACACCATATATTTT. Protein sequence: CASSFLSGQGGNTIYF.

The chain carries TRBV3-1 (or the pseudogene TRBV3-2) and TRBJ1-4; D unclear. From germline, CDR1 is LGHDT and CDR2 YNNKEL (reference sequence). Trimming removed 5 bases from V and 5 bases from J, with 6 bases in between. The CDR3 length is 12 residues. CDR3 bases: TGTGCCAGCAGCTCCGGGAATGAAAAACTGTTTTTT. It encodes CASSSGNEKLFF.

This clone was picked up a small number of times. The CDR3 sequence: CASSPYGGGSTDTQYF. The CDR3 region has the DNA TGCGCCAGCAGCCCCTATGGGGGGGGGAGCACAGATACGCAGTATTTT. The rearrangement uses TRBV5-1 and TRBJ2-3, with 7 bases fitting TRBD2. The CDR3 consists of 16 residues. Germline CDR1 and CDR2: SGHRS and YFSETQ. Germline trimming cut 4 bases from V and 0 bases from J; bases unmatched to any gene: 8.

The V and J genes are TRBV28 and TRBJ1-5; no definite D call. V dropped 5 bases and J dropped 6 bases, with 8 bases sitting between them. Germline CDR1 is MDHEN and CDR2 is SYDVKM. The CDR3 length is 12 residues. CDR3 nucleotides: TGTGCCAGCAGTATAGGGAGTCAGCCCCAGCATTTT. It translates to CASSIGSQPQHF.

This clone was recorded only once. In the same sample, other DNA sequences code for this CDR3. The gene calls are TRBV19 and TRBJ1-1; D gene ambiguous. The CDR3 runs 12 residues. Germline CDR1 is LNHDA and CDR2 is SQIVND (reference sequence). V was clipped by 3 bases and J by 5 bases, with 7 bases between them. As DNA, the CDR3 is TGTGCCAGTAGTATTAGAGGAACTGAAGCTTTCTTT. Encoded protein: CASSIRGTEAFF.

The chain is built from TRBV14 and TRBJ1-5; D not resolved. V shed 0 bases and J shed 6 bases, with 6 bases lying between them. Germline CDR1 SGHDN, CDR2 FVKESK. This CDR3 contains 13 residues. CDR3 loop: CASSQDGVQPQHF. CDR3 DNA sequence: TGTGCCAGCAGCCAAGATGGAGTTCAGCCCCAGCATTTT.

This chain uses TRBV19 with TRBJ1-5, with D possibly matching TRBD1 (5 bases). V was pared by 7 bases and J by 2 bases, with 12 bases between. CDR3 size: 14 residues. CDR1 is LNHDA, CDR2 SQIVND, per germline (reference sequence). The CDR3 protein is CASINQGGNQPQHF. In DNA, the CDR3 is TGTGCCAGTATTAATCAGGGTGGCAATCAGCCCCAGCATTTT. Full variable domain (outside the CDR3, taken from reference TRBV19 and TRBJ1-5): DGGITQSPKYLFRKEGQNVTLSCEQNLNHDAMYWYRQDPGQGLRLIYYSQIVNDFQKGDIAEGYSVSREKKESFPLTVTSAQKNPTAFYLCASINQGGNQPQHFGDGTRLSIL.